Listed here are 18 T cell receptor beta chains from one sample, sequenced in a study of blood T cell repertoires in COVID-19. Clones were sequenced by immunoSEQ multiplex PCR, and TCRdb holds only the in-frame ones, with some missing. The repertoire holds 93,000 or so clones, with roughly 80% as singletons. The sequenced sample consisted of peripheral blood. The receptors were gathered from a human donor in a cohort sampled during active COVID-19.

This clone appeared a few times. The J gene is TRBJ2-1, the V gene TRBV27; 11 positions match TRBD2. Germline V CDR1 and CDR2: MNHEY, SMNVEV (reference sequence). This CDR3 spans 16 amino acids. J lost 7 bases, V lost 6 bases, and 11 bases had no gene match. The CDR3 loop is CASSPHGGTSGNEQFF. CDR3 DNA: TGTGCCAGCAGCCCCCACGGGGGGACTAGCGGTAATGAGCAGTTCTTC.

V gene TRBV11-2 combines with J gene TRBJ1-3; D is possibly TRBD1 (5 bases). The CDR3 runs to 14 residues. V dropped 2 bases and J dropped 1 base, with 6 bases sitting between them. Germline V gene data show CDR1 as SGHAT and CDR2 as FQNNGV. The CDR3 reads CASSLRQSGNTIYF. The CDR3 DNA sequence: TGTGCCAGCAGCTTACGACAGTCTGGAAACACCATATATTTT.

The gene calls are TRBV21-1 and TRBJ2-2; the table gives TRBD1 as D, unverified against the DNA. TRBV21-1 is reported as a pseudogene. The CDR3 totals 16 residues. The chain's CDR3 is CASSNGLPDNTGELFF. Here the CDR3 DNA reads TGTGCCAGCAGCAATGGGCTTCCTGATAACACCGGGGAGCTGTTTTTT.

V and J are TRBV6-4 and TRBJ2-1, with a possible D match to TRBD1 (6 bases). The length of the CDR3 is 13 residues. V shed 4 bases and J shed 9 bases, with 13 bases lying between them. Germline V gene data show CDR1 as MRHNA and CDR2 as SNTAGT. The CDR3 protein is CASSGGQLGEQFF. In DNA form, the CDR3 reads TGTGCCAGCAGTGGCGGACAGCTGGGTGAGCAGTTCTTC.

This clone was detected only once. The chain employs TRBV19 and TRBJ1-1, with 9 bases that match TRBD1. This CDR3 has 14 residues. Germline CDR1 reads LNHDA; CDR2 reads SQIVND (reference sequence). J gave up 5 bases and V 4 bases, and 5 bases lay outside the gene matches. This CDR3 reads CASSSDRGKTEAFF. Here the CDR3 DNA reads TGTGCCAGTAGTAGTGACAGGGGGAAAACTGAAGCTTTCTTT.

This rearrangement joins TRBV5-6 to TRBJ1-2; tentatively, D is TRBD1 (5 bases). V dropped 2 bases and J dropped 4 bases, with 12 bases sitting between them. This CDR3 comprises 14 residues. Germline V lookup: CDR1 SGHDT, CDR2 YYEEEE. The CDR3 coding sequence is TGTGCCAGCAGCTTCTCGACAGAAGGCTATGGCTACACCTTC. It codes for CASSFSTEGYGYTF.

The rearrangement uses TRBV7-3 and TRBJ2-5, with 9 bases fitting TRBD1. The V gene's germline CDR1 is SGHTA and CDR2 FQGTGA. CDR3 length: 15 amino acids. Trimming cost V 4 bases and J 4 bases; bases outside gene matches: 7. CDR3 sequence reads: CASSSRDRVRETQYF. As DNA, the CDR3 is TGTGCCAGCAGCTCCCGGGACAGGGTACGAGAGACCCAGTACTTC. The full variable domain, completed using reference TRBV7-3 and TRBJ2-5, is GAGVSQTPSNKVTEKGKYVELRCDPISGHTALYWYRQSLGQGPEFLIYFQGTGAADDSGLPNDRFFAVRPEGSVSTLKIQRTERGDSAVYLCASSSRDRVRETQYFGPGTRLLVL.

The V gene is TRBV9, the J gene TRBJ2-3, with TRBD2 matching over 9 bases. J gave up 6 bases and V 0 bases, and 5 bases lay outside the gene matches. Germline V CDR1 and CDR2: SGDLS, YYNGEE. CDR3 length: 15 amino acids. CDR3 region: CASSVAAGGLDTQYF. As DNA, the CDR3 is TGTGCCAGCAGCGTAGCGGCGGGGGGGCTGGATACGCAGTATTTT. Looking up the rest from reference TRBV9 and TRBJ2-3 gives the full variable domain: DSGVTQTPKHLITATGQRVTLRCSPRSGDLSVYWYQQSLDQGLQFLIQYYNGEERAKGNILERFSAQQFPDLHSELNLSSLELGDSALYFCASSVAAGGLDTQYFGPGTRLTVL.

The J gene is TRBJ1-5, the V gene TRBV28, with TRBD1 matching 7 bases. J gave up 4 bases and V 3 bases, and 6 bases lay outside the gene matches. CDR1 and CDR2 from the germline V gene are MDHEN and SYDVKM. The CDR3 spans 15 residues. The CDR3 DNA reads TGTGCCAGCAGTTTTGGACAGGCAACTAATCAGCCCCAGCATTTT. Its translation: CASSFGQATNQPQHF.

The chain is built from TRBV5-8 and TRBJ2-1; 8 bases are a match to TRBD2. The CDR3 runs 16 residues. V was clipped by 4 bases and J by 4 bases; unmatched bases: 10. Germline V gene data show CDR1 as SGHTS and CDR2 as YDEGEE. The CDR3: CASSRGVAGPYNEQFF. CDR3 sequence (DNA): TGTGCCAGCAGCCGGGGGGTAGCGGGGCCGTACAATGAGCAGTTCTTC.

This chain links TRBV6-5 with TRBJ1-2; possible D gene TRBD1, 5 bases. The CDR3 extends over 13 amino acids. Germline lookup yields CDR1 MNHEY and CDR2 SVGAGI. V lost 8 bases, J lost 7 bases, and 17 bases lay in between. The CDR3, as DNA: TGTGCCAGCCGTCGGCTGAACCAGGGTGGCTACACCTTC. As protein: CASRRLNQGGYTF.

The V call is TRBV11-2, the J call TRBJ2-7, with TRBD1 as a possible D gene (8 bases). The germline V gene encodes CDR1 SGHAT and CDR2 FQNNGV. The CDR3 consists of 15 residues. With 3 bases removed from V and 6 bases from J, the gap between germline ends came to 18 bases. The CDR3: CASSFGQGGSREQYF. The CDR3 nucleotides read TGTGCCAGCAGCTTCGGACAGGGAGGGTCACGCGAGCAGTACTTC.

This chain links TRBV6-1 with TRBJ1-1; no definite D call. The germline gives CDR1 MNHNS, CDR2 SASEGT. This CDR3 spans 15 amino acids. V was cut by 0 bases and J by 0 bases, with 8 bases left in between. In DNA, the CDR3 is TGTGCCAGCAGTGAAGCTGGGCGCATGAACACTGAAGCTTTCTTT. Translation: CASSEAGRMNTEAFF.

This clone was seen only a few times. This chain joins TRBV5-4 and TRBJ1-1, with TRBD1 matching 10 bases. This CDR3 has 16 residues. V lost 4 bases to trimming and J lost 1 base; unmatched junction nucleotides: 7. Germline V gene lookup returns CDR1 SGHNT and CDR2 YYREEE (reference sequence). CDR3 protein: CASSDRDRGRNTEAFF. CDR3 nucleotides: TGTGCCAGCAGCGACCGGGACAGGGGAAGGAACACTGAAGCTTTCTTT. Full variable domain (outside the CDR3, taken from reference TRBV5-4 and TRBJ1-1): ETGVTQSPTHLIKTRGQQVTLRCSSQSGHNTVSWYQQALGQGPQFIFQYYREEENGRGNFPPRFSGLQFPNYSSELNVNALELDDSALYLCASSDRDRGRNTEAFFGQGTRLTVV.

This chain uses TRBV6-2 or TRBV6-3 with TRBJ2-1, with TRBD2 identical over 8 bases. The CDR3 contains 19 residues. J lost 2 bases, V lost 5 bases, and 17 bases had no gene match. Germline V gene sequence: CDR1 MNHEY, CDR2 SVGEGT. CDR3 amino acids: CASSLRGAGGRGAYNEQFF. DNA of the CDR3: TGTGCCAGCAGTCTCCGAGGTGCGGGGGGCCGGGGAGCCTACAATGAGCAGTTCTTC.

The chain joins TRBV19 to TRBJ2-5; D gene ambiguous. Per the germline V gene, CDR1 is LNHDA and CDR2 is SQIVND (reference sequence). The CDR3 is 15 residues long. Deletions cut 1 base from V and 5 bases from J, with 14 bases between. CDR3 coding DNA: TGTGCCAGTAGTATAGCGAAGCAGGTCTATGAGACCCAGTACTTC. The encoded protein is CASSIAKQVYETQYF.

The CDR3 DNA reads TGTGCCAGCAGTTTAGAACAGGGACAGGGTGGCAATCAGCCCCAGCATTTT. It encodes CASSLEQGQGGNQPQHF. The V gene is TRBV28, the J gene TRBJ1-5; 9 bases fit TRBD1. The CDR3 runs 17 residues. Germline lookup yields CDR1 MDHEN and CDR2 SYDVKM. V gave up 2 bases and J gave up 2 bases; unmatched junction bases: 7.

The J gene is TRBJ1-2, the V gene TRBV3-1 (or the pseudogene TRBV3-2); no definite D call. Per the germline V gene, CDR1 is LGHDT and CDR2 is YNNKEL (reference sequence). The CDR3 consists of 14 residues. V was trimmed by 1 base and J by 2 bases, leaving 8 bases between them. CDR3 in DNA: TGTGCCAGCAGCCAAGGAGTTCGGAACTATGGCTACACCTTC. Its protein is CASSQGVRNYGYTF.